This TCR beta chain was sequenced in a study of cytomegalovirus exposure and HLA in healthy donors. Turning to the study itself: Drawn from HLA-typed donors, 83 million or so unique TCRs were held in an early data release.

Whole-study results and caveats: Using the classifier, cytomegalovirus status was reportedly diagnosed with high specificity and sensitivity. A missense DCLRE1C variant was associated with V- and J-gene trimming of TCR beta chains in a later analysis, and an independent cohort replicated the association. Some TCR beta chains (roughly 150 of them) were listed as cytomegalovirus-associated.

This clone was seen a few times. Its antigen is still unknown. This CDR3 region has 14 residues. The germline V gene encodes CDR1 SGHKS and CDR2 YYEKEE (reference sequence). V was clipped by 3 bases and J by 8 bases; unmatched bases: 10. Both 60 Vbeta primers and 13 Jbeta primers went into the PCR. Sequenced by immunoSEQ multiplex PCR; TCRdb stores in-frame clones only, minus some. The data hold 150,000 to 200,000 clones, with 75% to 85% observed a single time. The genes are TRBV5-5 and TRBJ2-7; 8 bases fit TRBD1. The clonotype was recovered from a boy aged 10-17 years in good health and CMV-seronegative. The sample taken for sequencing was PBMCs. The CDR3 loop is CASSSGQAVGQQYF. In DNA, the CDR3 is TGTGCCAGCAGCTCGGGACAGGCGGTAGGTCAGCAGTACTTC.